A single sample gave rise to the 12 T cell receptor beta chains below, sequenced in a study of cytomegalovirus exposure and HLA in healthy donors. PCR primers comprised 60 Vbeta and 13 Jbeta primers. Clones were sequenced by immunoSEQ multiplex PCR, and TCRdb holds only the in-frame ones, with some missing. The sample holds approximately 150,000 clones, approximately 91% seen once. What was sequenced was PBMCs. Every receptor here comes from a woman between 35 and 50 years old in good health and CMV-seronegative.

The V call is TRBV5-4, the J call TRBJ2-7; perhaps TRBD2 as D (5 bases). The V gene lost 4 bases and the J gene lost 2 bases, with 13 bases spanning the gap. CDR1 is SGHNT and CDR2 is YYREEE in the germline V gene (reference sequence). The CDR3 has 14 amino acids. CDR3 DNA sequence: TGTGCCAGCAGCGTAGGACTGGATACCTACGAGCAGTACTTC. Translation: CASSVGLDTYEQYF.

The V and J genes are TRBV5-1 and TRBJ2-1, with 13 bases that match TRBD2. CDR1 and CDR2 from the germline V gene are SGHRS and YFSETQ. The trim removed 2 bases at V and 6 bases at J, leaving 8 bases unmatched. This CDR3 has 17 residues. This chain's CDR3 is CASSFQTGTSGINEQFF. The CDR3 DNA reads TGCGCCAGCAGCTTCCAAACCGGGACTAGCGGGATCAATGAGCAGTTCTTC. Combining the CDR3 with reference TRBV5-1 and TRBJ2-1 gives the whole variable domain KAGVTQTPRYLIKTRGQQVTLSCSPISGHRSVSWYQQTPGQGLQFLFEYFSETQRNKGNFPGRFSGRQFSNSRSEMNVSTLELGDSALYLCASSFQTGTSGINEQFFGPGTRLTVL.

The gene calls are TRBV2 and TRBJ2-3; 14 nucleotides agree with TRBD2. With V trimmed by 6 bases and J by 5 bases, 7 bases remained unmatched. CDR1 and CDR2 from the germline V gene are SNHLY and FYNNEI. The CDR3 totals 16 residues. This chain's CDR3 is CASRRGLAGEGDTQYF. For the CDR3, the DNA is TGTGCCAGCAGGCGGGGACTAGCGGGAGAAGGAGATACGCAGTATTTT.

The J gene is TRBJ2-5, the V gene TRBV7-8; TRBD2 matches at 7 bases. The J call may not be correct, given that the DNA end is closer to TRBJ2-7. Germline CDR1 and CDR2: SGHVS and FQNEAQ. The CDR3 is 15 amino acids. CDR3 residues: CASSLAGTTLYEQYF. CDR3 nucleotide sequence: TGTGCCAGCAGCTTAGCCGGGACTACCCTCTACGAGCAGTACTTC.

V usage is TRBV7-9 and J usage is TRBJ1-2; the match to TRBD1 covers 7 bases. This CDR3 is built from 16 residues. The germline V gene encodes CDR1 SEHNR and CDR2 FQNEAQ (reference sequence). The V and J ends lost 8 bases and 5 bases, in that order; junction bases with no gene match: 17. The CDR3 protein is CASSKGAQMRGYGYTF. The CDR3 nucleotides read TGTGCCAGCTCAAAGGGGGCACAAATGAGGGGATATGGCTACACCTTC.

The chain has TRBV30 and TRBJ2-3, with 9 bases matching TRBD2. Germline V gene data show CDR1 as GTSNPN and CDR2 as SVGIG (reference sequence). Trimming cost V 1 base and J 4 bases; bases outside gene matches: 6. The CDR3 is 15 amino acids. Written as DNA, the CDR3 is TGTGCCTGGAGTGGTGCTAGCGGGGTCCCAGATACGCAGTATTTT. Translation gives CAWSGASGVPDTQYF.

About this clone itself: Germline and junction disagree at one end, which may indicate a read error. The J gene is TRBJ1-3, the V gene TRBV7-9, with D unclear. The CDR3 extends over 14 amino acids. Germline loops: CDR1 SEHNR, CDR2 FQNEAQ (reference sequence). Written as DNA, the CDR3 is TGTTCCAGCAGCCCCGGAGGGCCTGGAAACACCATATATTTT. Translating it yields CSSSPGGPGNTIYF. Supplemented by reference TRBV7-9 and TRBJ1-3, the full variable domain reads DTGVSQNPRHKITKRGQNVTFRCDPISEHNRLYWYRQTLGQGPEFLTYFQNEAQLEKSRLLSDRFSAERPKGSFSTLEIQRTEQGDSAMYLCSSSPGGPGNTIYFGEGSWLTVV.

This chain joins TRBV5-4 and TRBJ2-7, with D perhaps TRBD2 (6 bases). This CDR3 has 15 amino acids. Germline V gives CDR1 SGHNT, CDR2 YYREEE (reference sequence). Trimming pared 4 bases from V and 3 bases from J, leaving 17 bases between. CDR3 loop: CASSEGVSGNYEQYF. CDR3 in DNA: TGTGCCAGCAGCGAAGGGGTTAGCGGCAACTACGAGCAGTACTTC.

V gene TRBV4-1 combines with J gene TRBJ2-7; D possibly corresponds to TRBD2 (6 bases). The germline V gene has CDR1 MGHRA and CDR2 YSYEKL. V lost 3 bases, J lost 4 bases, and 10 bases lay in between. The CDR3 spans 13 residues. Here the CDR3 reads CASSHPEGYEQYF. In DNA form, the CDR3 reads TGCGCCAGCAGCCATCCGGAGGGGTACGAGCAGTACTTC.

CDR3 loop: CSVGVGTEAFF. The CDR3 nucleotides are TGCAGCGTTGGAGTCGGGACTGAAGCTTTCTTT. The J gene is TRBJ1-1, the V gene TRBV29-1; D is undetermined. This CDR3 is 11 amino acids long. Deletions cut 4 bases from V and 5 bases from J, with 8 bases between. Germline V gene lookup returns CDR1 SQVTM and CDR2 ANQGSEA. Variable domain in full (rest from reference TRBV29-1 and TRBJ1-1): SAVISQKPSRDICQRGTSLTIQCQVDSQVTMMFWYRQQPGQSLTLIATANQGSEATYESGFVIDKFPISRPNLTFSTLTVSNMSPEDSSIYLCSVGVGTEAFFGQGTRLTVV.

This chain links TRBV11-2 with TRBJ2-1, with 10 bases matching TRBD2. The germline V gene encodes CDR1 SGHAT and CDR2 FQNNGV. The CDR3 has 14 residues. The J segment lost 6 bases and the V segment lost 1 base, leaving 0 bases of the junction unmatched. CDR3 sequence reads: CASSLGLAGNEQFF. The CDR3 region has the DNA TGTGCCAGCAGCTTAGGACTAGCGGGCAATGAGCAGTTCTTC.

The rearrangement joins TRBV30 to TRBJ2-1; TRBD2 agrees at 8 bases. The length of the CDR3 is 14 residues. Per the germline V gene, CDR1 is GTSNPN and CDR2 is SVGIG (reference sequence). Trimming at V came to 2 bases and at J to 10 bases, leaving 10 bases not matched to a gene. The CDR3 reads CAWSTGAGVTEQFF. Here the CDR3 DNA reads TGTGCCTGGAGTACTGGAGCGGGGGTTACGGAGCAGTTCTTC. Variable domain in full (rest from reference TRBV30 and TRBJ2-1): SQTIHQWPATLVQPVGSPLSLECTVEGTSNPNLYWYRQAAGRGLQLLFYSVGIGQISSEVPQNLSASRPQDRQFILSSKKLLLSDSGFYLCAWSTGAGVTEQFFGPGTRLTVL.